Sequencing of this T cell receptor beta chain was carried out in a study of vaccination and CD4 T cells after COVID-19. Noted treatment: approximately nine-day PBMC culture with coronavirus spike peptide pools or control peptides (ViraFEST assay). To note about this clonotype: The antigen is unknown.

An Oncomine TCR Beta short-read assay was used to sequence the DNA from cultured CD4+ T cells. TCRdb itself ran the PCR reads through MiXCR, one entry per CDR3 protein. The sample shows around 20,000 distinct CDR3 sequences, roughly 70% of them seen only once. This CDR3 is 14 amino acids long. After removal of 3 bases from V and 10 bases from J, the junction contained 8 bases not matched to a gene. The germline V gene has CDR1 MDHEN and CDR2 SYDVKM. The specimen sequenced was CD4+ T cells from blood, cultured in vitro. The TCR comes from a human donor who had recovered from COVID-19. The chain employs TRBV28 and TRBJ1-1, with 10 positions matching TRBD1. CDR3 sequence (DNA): TGTGCCAGCAGTTTGACAGGGGGCTTTGGAGGAGCTTTCTTT. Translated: CASSLTGGFGGAFF.